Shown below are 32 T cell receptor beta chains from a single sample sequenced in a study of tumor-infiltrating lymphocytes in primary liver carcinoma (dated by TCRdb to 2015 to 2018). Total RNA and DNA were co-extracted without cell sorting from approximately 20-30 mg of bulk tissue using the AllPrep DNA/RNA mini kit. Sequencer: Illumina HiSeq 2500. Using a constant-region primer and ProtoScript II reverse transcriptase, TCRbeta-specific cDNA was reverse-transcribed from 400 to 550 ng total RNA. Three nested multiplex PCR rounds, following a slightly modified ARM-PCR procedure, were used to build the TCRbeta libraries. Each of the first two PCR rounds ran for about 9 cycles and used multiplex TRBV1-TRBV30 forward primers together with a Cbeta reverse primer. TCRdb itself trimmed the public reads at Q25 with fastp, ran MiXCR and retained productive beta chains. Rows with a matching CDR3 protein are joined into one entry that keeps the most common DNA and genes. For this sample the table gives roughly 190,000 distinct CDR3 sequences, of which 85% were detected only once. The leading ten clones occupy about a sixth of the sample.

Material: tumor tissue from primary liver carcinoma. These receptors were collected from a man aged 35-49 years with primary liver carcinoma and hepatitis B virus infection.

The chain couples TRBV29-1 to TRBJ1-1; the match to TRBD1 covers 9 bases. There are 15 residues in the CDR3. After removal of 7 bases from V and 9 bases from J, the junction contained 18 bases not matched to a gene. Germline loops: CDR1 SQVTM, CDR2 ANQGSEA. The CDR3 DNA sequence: TGCAGCGGTACAGGGGGCTGGGGGATGAACGCTCAAGCTTTCTTT. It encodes CSGTGGWGMNAQAFF.

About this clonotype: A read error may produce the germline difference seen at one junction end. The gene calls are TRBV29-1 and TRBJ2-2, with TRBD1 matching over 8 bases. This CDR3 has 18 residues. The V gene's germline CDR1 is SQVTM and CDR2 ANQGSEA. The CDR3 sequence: CSVELGGRRTGLTGELLF. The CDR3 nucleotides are TGCAGTGTTGAACTCGGAGGTCGGCGGACAGGGTTGACCGGGGAGCTGCTTTTT.

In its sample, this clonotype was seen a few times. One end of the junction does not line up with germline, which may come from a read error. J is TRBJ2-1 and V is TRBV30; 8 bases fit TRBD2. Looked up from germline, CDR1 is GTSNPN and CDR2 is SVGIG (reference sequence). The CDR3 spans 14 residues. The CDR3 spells CAWQGLAGGNERFF. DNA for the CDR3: TGTGCCTGGCAGGGACTGGCGGGAGGAAATGAGCGGTTCTTC.

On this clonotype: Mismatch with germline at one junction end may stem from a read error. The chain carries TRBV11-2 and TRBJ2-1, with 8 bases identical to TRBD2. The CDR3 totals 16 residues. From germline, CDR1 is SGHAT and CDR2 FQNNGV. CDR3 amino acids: CASNYPGTRGSNEQFF. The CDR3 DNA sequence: TGTGCCAGCAACTACCCCGGGACTAGAGGTAGCAATGAGCAGTTTTTC.

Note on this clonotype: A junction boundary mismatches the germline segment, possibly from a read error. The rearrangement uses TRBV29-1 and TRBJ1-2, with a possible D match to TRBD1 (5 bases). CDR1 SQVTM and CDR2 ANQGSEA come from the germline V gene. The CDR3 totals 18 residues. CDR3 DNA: TGTAGCCTTGGGGCACCAACAGGAACTCAACTGGCTAACTATGGCTACACCTTC. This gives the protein CSLGAPTGTQLANYGYTF.

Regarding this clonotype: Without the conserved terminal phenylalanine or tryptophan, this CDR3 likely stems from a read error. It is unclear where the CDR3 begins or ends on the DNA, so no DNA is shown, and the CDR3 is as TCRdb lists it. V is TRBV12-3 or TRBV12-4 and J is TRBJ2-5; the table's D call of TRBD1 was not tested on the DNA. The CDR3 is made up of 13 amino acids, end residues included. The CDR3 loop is CASSLVQGETQYC.

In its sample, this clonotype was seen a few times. CDR3 sequence reads: CVSSATELRLNTEAFF. The CDR3 nucleotides read TGTGTCAGTAGCGCGACAGAGCTCCGTTTGAACACTGAAGCTTTCTTT. The chain couples TRBV5-6 to TRBJ1-1; D is possibly TRBD1 (5 bases). Germline V gene lookup returns CDR1 SGHDT and CDR2 YYEEEE. This CDR3 comprises 16 residues.

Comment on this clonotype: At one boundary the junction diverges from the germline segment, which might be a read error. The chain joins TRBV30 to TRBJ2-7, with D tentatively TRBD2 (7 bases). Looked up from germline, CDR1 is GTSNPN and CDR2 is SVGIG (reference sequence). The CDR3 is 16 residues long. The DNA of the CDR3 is TGTACCTGGAGTCTTCCAGGACTAGGGGGAAGATACGAGCAGTACTTC. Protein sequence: CTWSLPGLGGRYEQYF.

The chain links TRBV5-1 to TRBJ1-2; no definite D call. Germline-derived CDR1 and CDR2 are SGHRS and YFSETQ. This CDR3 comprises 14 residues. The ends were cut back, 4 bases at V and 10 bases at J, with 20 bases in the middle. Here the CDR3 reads CASSPEYGSNVYTF. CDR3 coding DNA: TGCGCCAGCAGCCCCGAGTACGGATCCAATGTCTACACCTTC.

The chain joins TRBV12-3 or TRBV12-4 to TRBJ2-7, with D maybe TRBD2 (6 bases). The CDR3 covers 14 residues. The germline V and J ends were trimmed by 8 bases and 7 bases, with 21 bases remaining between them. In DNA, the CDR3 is TGTGCCAGCTGCATCCCGGGACTCCCATATGAGCAGTACTTC. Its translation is CASCIPGLPYEQYF.

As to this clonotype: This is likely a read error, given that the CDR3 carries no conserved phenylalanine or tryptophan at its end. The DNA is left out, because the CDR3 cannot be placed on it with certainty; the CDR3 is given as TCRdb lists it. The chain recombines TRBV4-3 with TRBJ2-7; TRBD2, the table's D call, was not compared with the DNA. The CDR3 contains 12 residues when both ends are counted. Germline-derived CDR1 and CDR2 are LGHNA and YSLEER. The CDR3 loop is CASSLGGGEQYI.

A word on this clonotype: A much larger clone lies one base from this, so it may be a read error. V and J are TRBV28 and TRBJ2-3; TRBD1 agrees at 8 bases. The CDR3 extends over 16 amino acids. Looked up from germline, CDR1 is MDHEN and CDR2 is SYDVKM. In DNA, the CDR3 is TGTGCCAGCAGTTTAAGGACAGGGCCCTCCACAGGTACGCAGTATTTT. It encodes CASSLRTGPSTGTQYF.

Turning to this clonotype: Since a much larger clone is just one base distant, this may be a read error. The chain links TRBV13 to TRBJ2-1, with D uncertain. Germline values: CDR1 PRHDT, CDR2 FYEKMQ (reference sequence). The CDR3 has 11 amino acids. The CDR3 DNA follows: TGTGCCAGCTCATTGGGCTATGAGCGGTTCTTC. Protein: CASSLGYERFF.

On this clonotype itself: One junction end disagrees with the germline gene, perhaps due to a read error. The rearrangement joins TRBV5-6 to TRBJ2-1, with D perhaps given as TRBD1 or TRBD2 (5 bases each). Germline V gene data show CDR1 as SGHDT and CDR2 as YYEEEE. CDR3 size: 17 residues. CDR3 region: CAGSLGRSRSGYSEQFF. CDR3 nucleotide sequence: TGTGCCGGCAGCTTGGGACGAAGCCGCTCTGGGTACAGTGAGCAGTTCTTC. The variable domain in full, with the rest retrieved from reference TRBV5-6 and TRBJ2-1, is DAGVTQSPTHLIKTRGQQVTLRCSPKSGHDTVSWYQQALGQGPQFIFQYYEEEERQRGNFPDRFSGHQFPNYSSELNVNALLLGDSALYLCAGSLGRSRSGYSEQFFGPGTRLTVL.

CDR3 sequence (DNA): TGCGCCAGCAACGGGGGCGGGCGGAGATCCTACGAGCAGTACTTC. Protein: CASNGGGRRSYEQYF. The chain couples TRBV10-2 to TRBJ2-7, with D perhaps being TRBD1 or TRBD2 (6 bases each). In germline, CDR1 is WSHSY, CDR2 SAAADI. V lost 7 bases to trimming and J lost 1 base, with 17 bases between them. The CDR3 consists of 15 residues.

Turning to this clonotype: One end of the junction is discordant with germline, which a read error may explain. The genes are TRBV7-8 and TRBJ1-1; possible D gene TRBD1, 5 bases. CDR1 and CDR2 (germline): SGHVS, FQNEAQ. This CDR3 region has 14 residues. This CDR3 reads CATSLSEGNNEAFF. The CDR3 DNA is TGTGCCACCAGCCTTTCGGAGGGGAACAATGAAGCTTTCTTT.

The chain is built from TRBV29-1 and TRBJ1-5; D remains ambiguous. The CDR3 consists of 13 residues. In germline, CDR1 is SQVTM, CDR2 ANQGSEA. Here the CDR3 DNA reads TGCACTGTTGTCGTACAGATCGATCAGCCCCAGCATTTT. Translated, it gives CTVVVQIDQPQHF.

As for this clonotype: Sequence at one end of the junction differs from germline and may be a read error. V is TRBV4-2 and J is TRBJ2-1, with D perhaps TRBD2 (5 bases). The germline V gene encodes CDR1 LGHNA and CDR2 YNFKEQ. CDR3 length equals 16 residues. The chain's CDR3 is CASSQPSWLSYSEQFF. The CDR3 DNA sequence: TGTGCCAGCAGCCAACCTAGCTGGCTCTCCTACAGTGAGCAGTTCTTC.

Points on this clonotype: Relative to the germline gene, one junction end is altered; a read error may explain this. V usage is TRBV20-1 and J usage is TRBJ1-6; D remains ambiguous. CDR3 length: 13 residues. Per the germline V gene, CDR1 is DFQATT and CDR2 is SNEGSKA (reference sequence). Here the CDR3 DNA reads TGCAGTACTAGGAAAGGGAATAATTCACCCCTTCACTTT. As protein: CSTRKGNNSPLHF.

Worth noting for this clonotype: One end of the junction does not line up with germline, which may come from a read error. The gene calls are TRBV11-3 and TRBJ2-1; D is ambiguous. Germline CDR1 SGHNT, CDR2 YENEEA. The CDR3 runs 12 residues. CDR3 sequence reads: CASRLNANEQFF. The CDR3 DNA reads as TGTGCCAGCCGCTTAAATGCCAACGAGCAGTTTTTC.

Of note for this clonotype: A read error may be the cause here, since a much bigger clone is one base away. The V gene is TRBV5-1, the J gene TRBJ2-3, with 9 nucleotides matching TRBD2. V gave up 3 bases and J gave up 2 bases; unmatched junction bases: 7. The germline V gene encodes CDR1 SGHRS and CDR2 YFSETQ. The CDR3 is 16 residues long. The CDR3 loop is CASSSRLAENTDTQYF. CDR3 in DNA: TGCGCCAGCAGCTCCAGACTAGCGGAGAACACAGATACGCAGTATTTT.

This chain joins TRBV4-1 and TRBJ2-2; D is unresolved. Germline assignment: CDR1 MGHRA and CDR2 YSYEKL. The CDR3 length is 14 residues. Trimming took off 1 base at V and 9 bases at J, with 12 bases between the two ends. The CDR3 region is CASSQVATIWELFF. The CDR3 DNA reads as TGCGCCAGCAGCCAAGTCGCCACCATCTGGGAGCTGTTTTTT.

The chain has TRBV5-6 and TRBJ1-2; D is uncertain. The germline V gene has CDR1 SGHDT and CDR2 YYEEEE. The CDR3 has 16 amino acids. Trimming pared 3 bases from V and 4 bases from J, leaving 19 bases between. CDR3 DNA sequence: TGTGCCAGCAGCTCACGCGATAGGACCGTCATCTATGGCTACACCTTC. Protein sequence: CASSSRDRTVIYGYTF. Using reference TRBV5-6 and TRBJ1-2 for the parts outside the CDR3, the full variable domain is DAGVTQSPTHLIKTRGQQVTLRCSPKSGHDTVSWYQQALGQGPQFIFQYYEEEERQRGNFPDRFSGHQFPNYSSELNVNALLLGDSALYLCASSSRDRTVIYGYTFGSGTRLTVV.

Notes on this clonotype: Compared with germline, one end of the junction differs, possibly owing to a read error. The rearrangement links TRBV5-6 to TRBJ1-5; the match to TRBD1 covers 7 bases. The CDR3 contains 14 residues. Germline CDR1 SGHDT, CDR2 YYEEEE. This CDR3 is CTSSRTGPNQPQHF. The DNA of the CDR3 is TGTACCAGCAGCAGGACAGGACCCAATCAGCCCCAGCATTTT.

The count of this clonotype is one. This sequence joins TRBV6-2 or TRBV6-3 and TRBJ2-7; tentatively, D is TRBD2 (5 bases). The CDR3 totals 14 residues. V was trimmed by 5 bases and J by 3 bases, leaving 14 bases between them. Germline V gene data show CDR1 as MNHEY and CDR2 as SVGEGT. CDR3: CASSPWAGLYEQYF. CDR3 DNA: TGTGCCAGCAGTCCCTGGGCGGGTCTCTACGAGCAGTACTTC.

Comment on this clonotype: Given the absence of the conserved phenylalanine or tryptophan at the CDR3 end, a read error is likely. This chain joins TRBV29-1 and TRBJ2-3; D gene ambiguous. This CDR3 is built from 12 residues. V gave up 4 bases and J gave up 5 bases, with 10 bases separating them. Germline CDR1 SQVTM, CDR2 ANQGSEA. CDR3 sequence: CSVASTIDTQYS. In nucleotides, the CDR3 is TGCAGCGTTGCCTCTACCATAGATACGCAGTATTCT.

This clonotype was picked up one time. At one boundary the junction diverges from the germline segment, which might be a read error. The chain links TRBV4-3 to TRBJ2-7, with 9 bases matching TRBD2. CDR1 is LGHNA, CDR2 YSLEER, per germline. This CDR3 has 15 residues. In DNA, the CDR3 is TGCGCAAGCAGCCCCGATAGAGCGGGAGGCTACAAGCAGTACTTC. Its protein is CASSPDRAGGYKQYF.

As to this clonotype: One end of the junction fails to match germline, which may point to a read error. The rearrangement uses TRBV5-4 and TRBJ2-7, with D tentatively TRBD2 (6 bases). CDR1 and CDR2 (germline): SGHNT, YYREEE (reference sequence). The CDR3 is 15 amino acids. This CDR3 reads CASSLTGEDLYEQYF. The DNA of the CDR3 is TGTGCCAGTAGCTTGACGGGAGAGGATCTCTACGAGCAGTACTTC.

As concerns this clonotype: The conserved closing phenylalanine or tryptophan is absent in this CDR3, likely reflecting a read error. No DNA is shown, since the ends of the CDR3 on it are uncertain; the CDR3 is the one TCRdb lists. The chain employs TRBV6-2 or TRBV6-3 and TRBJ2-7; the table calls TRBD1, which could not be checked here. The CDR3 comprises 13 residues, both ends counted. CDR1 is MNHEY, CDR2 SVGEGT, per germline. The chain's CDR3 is CAGSPTGAYEEYL.

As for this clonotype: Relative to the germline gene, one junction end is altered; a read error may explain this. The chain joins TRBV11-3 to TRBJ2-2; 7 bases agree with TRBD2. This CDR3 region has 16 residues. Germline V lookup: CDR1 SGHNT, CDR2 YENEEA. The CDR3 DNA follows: TGTGCCAGCAGCCCCGGACTAGTGGGTTGCACCGGGGAGCTGCTTTTT. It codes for CASSPGLVGCTGELLF. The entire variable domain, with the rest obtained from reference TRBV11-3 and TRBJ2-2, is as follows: EAGVVQSPRYKIIEKKQPVAFWCNPISGHNTLYWYLQNLGQGPELLIRYENEEAVDDSQLPKDRFSAERLKGVDSTLKIQPAELGDSAVYLCASSPGLVGCTGELLFGEGSRLTVL.

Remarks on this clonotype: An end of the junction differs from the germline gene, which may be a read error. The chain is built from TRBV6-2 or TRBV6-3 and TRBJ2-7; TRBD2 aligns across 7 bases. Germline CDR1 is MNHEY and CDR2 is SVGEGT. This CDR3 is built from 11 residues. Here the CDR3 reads CASTSSGVRDF. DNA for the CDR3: TGTGCCAGCACTTCGAGCGGGGTCAGGGACTTC.

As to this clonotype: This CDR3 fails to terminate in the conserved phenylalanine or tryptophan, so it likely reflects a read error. As DNA, the CDR3 is TGTGCCAACAGCCGGGGACAGGGAGTCATCCGGCAGTACTAC. This codes for CANSRGQGVIRQYY. The chain joins TRBV14 to TRBJ2-7; 9 bases line up with TRBD1. This CDR3 has 14 residues. Germline values: CDR1 SGHDN, CDR2 FVKESK.